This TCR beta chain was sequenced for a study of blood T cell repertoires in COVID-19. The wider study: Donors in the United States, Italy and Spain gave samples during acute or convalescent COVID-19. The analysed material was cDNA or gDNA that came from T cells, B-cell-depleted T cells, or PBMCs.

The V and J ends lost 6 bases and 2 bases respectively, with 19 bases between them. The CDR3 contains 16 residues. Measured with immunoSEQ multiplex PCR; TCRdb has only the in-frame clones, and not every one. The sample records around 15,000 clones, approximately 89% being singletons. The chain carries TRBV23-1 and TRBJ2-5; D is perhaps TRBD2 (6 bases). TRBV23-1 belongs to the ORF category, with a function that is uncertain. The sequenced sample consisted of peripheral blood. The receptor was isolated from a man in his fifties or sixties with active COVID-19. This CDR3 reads CASSPSNSGKQETQYF. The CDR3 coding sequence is TGCGCCAGCAGCCCATCAAATAGCGGAAAGCAAGAGACCCAGTACTTC.